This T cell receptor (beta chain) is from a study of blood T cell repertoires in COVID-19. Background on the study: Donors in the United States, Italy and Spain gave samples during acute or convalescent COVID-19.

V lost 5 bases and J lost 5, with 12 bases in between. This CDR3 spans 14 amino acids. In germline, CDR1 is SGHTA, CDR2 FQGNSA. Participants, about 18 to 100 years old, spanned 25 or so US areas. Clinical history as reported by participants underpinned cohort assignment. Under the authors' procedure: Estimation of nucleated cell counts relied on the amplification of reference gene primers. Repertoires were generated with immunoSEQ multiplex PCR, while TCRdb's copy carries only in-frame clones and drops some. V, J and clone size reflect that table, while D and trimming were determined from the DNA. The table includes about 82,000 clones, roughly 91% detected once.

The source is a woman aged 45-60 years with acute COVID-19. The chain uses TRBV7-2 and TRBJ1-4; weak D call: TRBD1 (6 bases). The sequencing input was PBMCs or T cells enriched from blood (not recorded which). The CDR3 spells CASSPGHANEKLFF. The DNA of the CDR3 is TGTGCCAGCAGCCCGGGACATGCGAATGAAAAACTGTTTTTT.